Shown below are 15 T cell receptor beta chains from a single sample sequenced in a study of early T cells in non-severe SARS-CoV-2 infection. TCRdb reanalysed the 5' RACE reads using MiXCR and keeps one entry per CDR3 protein. The sample yields 45,000 to 60,000 distinct CDR3 sequences, more than 7.5% seen once. Sequencing was carried out using whole blood. The receptor source for this set is an adult who was a healthcare worker with PCR-confirmed SARS-CoV-2 infection or an uninfected control (not recorded which).

This clonotype was detected a few times. The gene calls are TRBV29-1 and TRBJ2-2, with D possibly matching TRBD2 (5 bases). This CDR3 contains 14 residues. Germline V gives CDR1 SQVTM, CDR2 ANQGSEA. Trimming left V 4 bases short and J 5 bases short, with 14 bases between. CDR3 region: CSVALGLSTGELFF. The CDR3 bases are TGCAGCGTTGCCCTCGGACTCTCTACCGGGGAGCTGTTTTTT.

This clonotype came up many times. The V gene is TRBV7-3, the J gene TRBJ1-2; tentatively, D is TRBD1 (5 bases). The CDR3 runs 14 residues. CDR1 is SGHTA and CDR2 is FQGTGA in the germline V gene. V lost 2 bases to trimming and J lost 12 bases, with 19 bases between them. CDR3 region: CASSLGPGTPPHTF. The CDR3 DNA is TGTGCCAGCAGCTTAGGTCCGGGGACCCCGCCCCACACCTTC.

This clonotype was seen many times. The genes are TRBV5-1 and TRBJ2-1; maybe TRBD1 (6 bases). The CDR3 totals 14 residues. V lost 4 bases and J lost 2, with 10 bases in between. Per germline, CDR1 SGHRS and CDR2 YFSETQ. CDR3 coding DNA: TGCGCCAGCAGCAACGGACAGACCTACAATGAGCAGTTCTTC. This encodes CASSNGQTYNEQFF.

This rearrangement joins TRBV20-1 to TRBJ2-5, with D possibly TRBD2 on 6 matching bases. The germline V gene encodes CDR1 DFQATT and CDR2 SNEGSKA (reference sequence). Trimming left V 0 bases short and J 3 bases short, with 20 bases between. The CDR3 is 17 amino acids. The CDR3 loop reads CSARDPSRGGVEETQYF. The CDR3 DNA sequence: TGCAGTGCTAGAGATCCATCGAGGGGCGGGGTAGAAGAGACCCAGTACTTC.

This clonotype was counted a few times. This rearrangement joins TRBV6-1 to TRBJ2-5; D remains unclear. Trimming removed 4 bases at V and 5 bases at J, with 8 bases between. Germline values: CDR1 MNHNS, CDR2 SASEGT. This CDR3 spans 12 amino acids. The DNA of the CDR3 is TGTGCCAGCAGTGCCCCGGCCGAGACCCAGTACTTC. Translating it yields CASSAPAETQYF.

This clonotype was recorded a few times. The rearrangement links TRBV30 to TRBJ2-1; 10 bases agree with TRBD2. Germline V gene sequence: CDR1 GTSNPN, CDR2 SVGIG (reference sequence). V shed 5 bases, J shed 8 bases, and the junction held 9 bases outside the gene matches. The CDR3 is 14 residues long. CDR3 DNA sequence: TGTGCCTGGGGAACTAGCGGGAATGTCGATGAGCAGTTCTTC. Translating gives CAWGTSGNVDEQFF.

This clonotype came up many times. This sequence joins TRBV20-1 and TRBJ2-7, with 10 bases identical to TRBD1. The CDR3 spans 15 residues. The V and J ends lost 0 bases and 7 bases, in that order; junction bases with no gene match: 9. The V gene's germline CDR1 is DFQATT and CDR2 SNEGSKA (reference sequence). CDR3 coding DNA: TGCAGTGCTAGAGATCCGGGACAGGGGCCTTTTGAGCAGTACTTC. Protein: CSARDPGQGPFEQYF.

Only a few counts were recorded for this clonotype. The chain recombines TRBV11-2 with TRBJ2-1; D is ambiguous. Per germline, CDR1 SGHAT and CDR2 FQNNGV. The CDR3 runs to 12 residues. Trimming stripped 3 bases from V and 10 bases from J, with 10 bases between. In nucleotides, the CDR3 is TGTGCCAGCAGCTTGCACCCCACCGAGCAGTTCTTC. The encoded protein is CASSLHPTEQFF.

This clonotype was counted at least ten times. V gene TRBV29-1 combines with J gene TRBJ2-3; no clear D gene. V dropped 7 bases and J dropped 6 bases, with 11 bases sitting between them. Per germline, CDR1 SQVTM and CDR2 ANQGSEA. This CDR3 contains 11 residues. CDR3 nucleotide sequence: TGCAGCGGAACGTCAGAGGATACGCAGTATTTT. Encoded protein: CSGTSEDTQYF.

This clonotype was observed at least ten times. The rearrangement uses TRBV7-6 and TRBJ2-1; 13 bases are a match to TRBD2. The germline V gene has CDR1 SGHVS and CDR2 FNYEAQ. V trimming: 3 bases; J trimming: 7 bases; junction bases outside the gene matches: 6. CDR3 length equals 16 residues. Here the CDR3 DNA reads TGTGCCAGCAGCTTCGCCGGGACTAGCGGGACTAATGAGCAGTTCTTC. Protein product: CASSFAGTSGTNEQFF.

There are many counts of this clonotype. This chain links TRBV7-2 with TRBJ2-4; 9 nucleotides line up with TRBD2. The CDR3 runs to 14 residues. V lost 5 bases to trimming and J lost 8 bases; unmatched junction nucleotides: 7. Germline V gene sequence: CDR1 SGHTA, CDR2 FQGNSA. CDR3 region: CASSPSGRLDIQYF. The DNA of the CDR3 is TGTGCCAGCAGCCCGAGCGGGAGGCTTGACATTCAGTACTTC. Variable domain in full (rest from reference TRBV7-2 and TRBJ2-4): GAGVSQSPSNKVTEKGKDVELRCDPISGHTALYWYRQSLGQGLEFLIYFQGNSAPDKSGLPSDRFSAERTGGSVSTLTIQRTQQEDSAVYLCASSPSGRLDIQYFGAGTRLSVL.

This rearrangement joins TRBV3-1 to TRBJ2-1; D gene unclear. CDR3 length: 11 amino acids. V lost 1 base and J lost 9, with 4 bases in between. Looked up from germline, CDR1 is LGHDT and CDR2 is YNNKEL (reference sequence). The CDR3 loop reads CASSQAGEQFF. The CDR3, as DNA: TGTGCCAGCAGCCAAGCAGGTGAGCAGTTCTTC.

This clonotype was recorded at least ten times. This chain joins TRBV5-4 and TRBJ2-3, with 14 bases identical to TRBD2. Unmatched junction bases numbered 17, after V lost 3 bases and J lost 5 bases. Germline CDR1 is SGHNT and CDR2 is YYREEE (reference sequence). The CDR3 sequence is 20 residues long. For the CDR3, the DNA is TGTGCCAGCAGCTGGGACACCGGGACTAGCGGGAGAAGGGGTAAAGATACGCAGTATTTT. Residues: CASSWDTGTSGRRGKDTQYF.

This clonotype was counted between two and nine times. The J gene is TRBJ2-2, the V gene TRBV7-9; D gene unclear. V was trimmed by 5 bases and J by 5 bases, leaving 9 bases between them. Germline V gene data show CDR1 as SEHNR and CDR2 as FQNEAQ (reference sequence). The CDR3 is 13 residues long. The CDR3 protein is CASSQGRTGELFF. The CDR3 DNA reads TGTGCCAGCAGCCAAGGGCGTACCGGGGAGCTGTTTTTT.

This clonotype was found a few times. The rearrangement joins TRBV5-5 to TRBJ2-7, with 7 nucleotides matching TRBD1. CDR3 length: 13 amino acids. With 4 bases clipped from V and 1 base from J, the junction kept 2 bases outside the gene matches. Germline V CDR1 and CDR2: SGHKS, YYEKEE (reference sequence). CDR3 amino acids: CASSQTGSYEQYF. The CDR3 coding sequence is TGTGCCAGCAGCCAGACAGGGTCCTACGAGCAGTACTTC.